This T cell receptor (beta chain) was sequenced in a study of blood T cell repertoires in COVID-19. Looking at the study overall: The United States, Italy and Spain provided the acute and convalescent COVID-19 samples. Nucleic acid was either cDNA or gDNA, and it came from T cells, B-cell-depleted T cells, or PBMCs.

Methods used by the authors: How many nucleated cells were present was estimated from reference gene primer amplification. Assay: immunoSEQ multiplex PCR; the TCRdb copy retains only in-frame clones and omits some. Clone size and V and J calls were adopted from that table, with D and trimming inferred from the DNA. The sample carries approximately 670,000 clones, 85% to 90% recorded once. Per germline, CDR1 MNHEY and CDR2 SVGEGT. This CDR3 spans 15 amino acids. V trimming: 2 bases; J trimming: 2 bases; junction bases outside the gene matches: 6. As concerns this clone: Other DNA sequences in the sample encode the same CDR3.

This receptor was identified in a woman aged 18-35 years with acute or convalescent COVID-19. The J gene is TRBJ2-7, the V gene TRBV6-2 or TRBV6-3; 7 bases agree with TRBD2. The sample consisted of peripheral blood. The CDR3 DNA is TGTGCCAGCAGTTACGGGGGGGGTTCAACCTACGAGCAGTACTTC. Translating it yields CASSYGGGSTYEQYF.